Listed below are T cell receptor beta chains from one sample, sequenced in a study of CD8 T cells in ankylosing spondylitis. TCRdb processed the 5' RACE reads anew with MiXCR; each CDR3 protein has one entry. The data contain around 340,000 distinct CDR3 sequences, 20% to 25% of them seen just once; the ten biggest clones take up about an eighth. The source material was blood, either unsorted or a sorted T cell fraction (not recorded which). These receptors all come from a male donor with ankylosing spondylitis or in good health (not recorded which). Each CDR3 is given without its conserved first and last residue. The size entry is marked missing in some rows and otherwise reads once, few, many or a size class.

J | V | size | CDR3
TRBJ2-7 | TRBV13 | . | ASSFPDRGPEQY
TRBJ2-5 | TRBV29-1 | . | SVDRAVDYQETQY
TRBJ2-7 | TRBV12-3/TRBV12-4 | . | ASSFFSPSGEQY
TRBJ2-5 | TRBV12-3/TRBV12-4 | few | ASRRDREETQY
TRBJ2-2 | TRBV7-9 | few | ASSLSGTANTGELF
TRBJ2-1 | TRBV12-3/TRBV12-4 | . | ASRKAGEQF
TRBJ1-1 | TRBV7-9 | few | ASTPSWGTEAF
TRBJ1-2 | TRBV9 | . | ASSETGNYGYT
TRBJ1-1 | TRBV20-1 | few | SAGDGNTEAF
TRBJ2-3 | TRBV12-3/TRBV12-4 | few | ASSLAGGLGDTQY
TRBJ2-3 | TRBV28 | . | ASSTRTSPDTQY
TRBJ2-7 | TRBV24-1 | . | ATSPPTGDSYEQY
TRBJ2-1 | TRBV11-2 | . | ASSSSLGTIVQAS
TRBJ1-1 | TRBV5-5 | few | ASSSRTGALVLPEAF
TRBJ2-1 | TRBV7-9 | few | ASSPQEGGSYNEQF
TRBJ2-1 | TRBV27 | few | ASSHGGLNEQF
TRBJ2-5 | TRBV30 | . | AWSVGAGVETQY